Each of the 11 T cell receptor beta chains below was sequenced from the same sample in a study of cytomegalovirus exposure and HLA in healthy donors. Primers included in the PCR were 60 Vbeta and 13 Jbeta primers. The table came from immunoSEQ multiplex PCR; TCRdb's copy has only in-frame clones and leaves some out. The sample lists some 240,000 clones, 80% to 95% occurring once. The sequencing sample was made of PBMCs. These TCRs come from a girl aged 2-10 years in good health and CMV-seronegative.

The V call is TRBV20-1, the J call TRBJ2-7, with D unclear. This CDR3 has 11 residues. Trimming took 5 bases from V and 6 from J, leaving 11 bases between them. Germline V CDR1 and CDR2: DFQATT, SNEGSKA (reference sequence). Here the CDR3 reads CSAPLNFEQYF. Written as DNA, the CDR3 is TGCAGTGCTCCACTCAATTTCGAGCAGTACTTC.

V and J are TRBV29-1 and TRBJ2-7; 11 bases line up with TRBD1. This CDR3 has 13 residues. Trimming removed 5 bases from V and 3 bases from J; junction bases left unmatched: 3. The germline gives CDR1 SQVTM, CDR2 ANQGSEA. The DNA for the CDR3 is TGCAGCGTTCGCGGGACAGGGGGCTACGAGCAGTACTTC. As protein: CSVRGTGGYEQYF.

The V call is TRBV30, the J call TRBJ2-7, with 12 bases that match TRBD1. Germline assignment: CDR1 GTSNPN and CDR2 SVGIG (reference sequence). V lost 2 bases to trimming and J lost 4 bases; unmatched junction nucleotides: 6. This CDR3 region has 15 residues. For the CDR3, the DNA is TGTGCCTGGAGTCGTGGGACAGGGGGCGCATACGAGCAGTACTTC. It translates to CAWSRGTGGAYEQYF.

This chain connects TRBV19 to TRBJ1-1, with D perhaps TRBD1 (6 bases). Germline CDR1 LNHDA, CDR2 SQIVND (reference sequence). The CDR3 contains 15 residues. The V and J ends lost 6 bases and 0 bases respectively, with 14 bases between them. The CDR3: CASRTGVRVNTEAFF. The CDR3 DNA is TGTGCCAGTAGGACAGGAGTGAGGGTGAACACTGAAGCTTTCTTT.

This chain uses TRBV10-2 with TRBJ1-5; a possible D gene is TRBD1 (6 bases). Trimming took off 0 bases at V and 1 base at J, with 19 bases between the two ends. CDR1 WSHSY and CDR2 SAAADI come from the germline V gene. CDR3 length: 19 amino acids. DNA of the CDR3: TGCGCCAGCAGTGAGTCTAAAGGTAGGGGGAGTTGGAGCAATCAGCCCCAGCATTTT. Protein sequence: CASSESKGRGSWSNQPQHF.

V usage is TRBV5-6 and J usage is TRBJ2-7, with a weak D call TRBD2 (5 bases). This CDR3 contains 13 residues. Germline V gene data show CDR1 as SGHDT and CDR2 as YYEEEE. V dropped 4 bases and J dropped 2 bases, with 10 bases sitting between them. This CDR3 reads CASSGRGPYEQYF. CDR3 DNA sequence: TGTGCCAGCAGCGGACGGGGTCCCTACGAGCAGTACTTC.

The chain joins TRBV11-2 to TRBJ2-3; 8 positions match TRBD2. The length of the CDR3 is 16 residues. With V trimmed by 2 bases and J by 0 bases, 4 bases remained unmatched. Per the germline V gene, CDR1 is SGHAT and CDR2 is FQNNGV. The CDR3 coding sequence is TGTGCCAGCAGCTTATTGGTAGCGGGAAGCACAGATACGCAGTATTTT. Encoded protein: CASSLLVAGSTDTQYF.

The chain combines TRBV4-2 with TRBJ1-2; D is unresolved. Germline CDR1 reads LGHNA; CDR2 reads YNFKEQ. This CDR3 spans 14 amino acids. V was clipped by 2 bases and J by 4 bases, with 11 bases between them. CDR3 in amino acids: CASSQNRQPYGYTF. For the CDR3, the DNA is TGTGCCAGCAGCCAAAATCGACAACCCTATGGCTACACCTTC.

The genes are TRBV5-6 and TRBJ1-4; TRBD1 aligns across 8 bases. There are 15 residues in the CDR3. The germline CDR1 and CDR2 sequences are SGHDT and YYEEEE. The ends lost 4 bases at V and 2 bases at J; junction bases unmatched: 4. This CDR3 reads CASSERTGTNEKLFF. The DNA for the CDR3 is TGTGCCAGCAGCGAACGGACAGGGACTAATGAAAAACTGTTTTTT. The variable domain in full, completed from reference TRBV5-6 and TRBJ1-4, reads DAGVTQSPTHLIKTRGQQVTLRCSPKSGHDTVSWYQQALGQGPQFIFQYYEEEERQRGNFPDRFSGHQFPNYSSELNVNALLLGDSALYLCASSERTGTNEKLFFGSGTQLSVL.

The chain couples TRBV5-1 to TRBJ2-5, with 7 nucleotides matching TRBD1. The DNA end lines up better with TRBJ2-7; the J call may be wrong. Germline V gene sequence: CDR1 SGHRS, CDR2 YFSETQ. The CDR3 is made up of 14 amino acids. In DNA, the CDR3 is TGCGCCAGCAGCCAGGACAGGCGAACCTACGAGCAGTACTTC. Encoded protein: CASSQDRRTYEQYF.

The chain couples TRBV7-6 to TRBJ2-1; 10 bases are a match to TRBD2. The J segment lost 3 bases and the V segment lost 5 bases, leaving 4 bases of the junction unmatched. Germline CDR1 SGHVS, CDR2 FNYEAQ. This CDR3 has 15 residues. The CDR3 is CASSLTSGYYNEQFF. The CDR3, as DNA: TGTGCCAGCAGCCTGACTAGCGGGTACTACAATGAGCAGTTCTTC.